The 17 T cell receptor beta chains presented below share a single source sample, sequenced in a study of blood T cell repertoires in COVID-19 (dated by TCRdb to about 2020). Receptor amplification or capture employed the immunoSEQ multiplex PCR assay. TCRdb carries this immuneACCESS record with in-frame sequences only. Its versions omit some clonotypes, under half of them owing to an unresolved V gene in the studies checked, with the rest unexplained. The sample table holds 250,000 to 300,000 clones, of which approximately 90% were seen once. Clones ranked in the top ten supply roughly 3.9% of the sample. The source material was peripheral blood. The receptors here all came from a woman aged 40 to 55 with acute or convalescent COVID-19.

This chain uses TRBV10-1 with TRBJ1-5; a weak D match, TRBD1 (5 bases). CDR3 size: 13 residues. Germline V gives CDR1 WNHNN, CDR2 SYGVQD (reference sequence). Trimming removed 9 bases at V and 3 bases at J, with 12 bases between. In DNA form, the CDR3 reads TGCGCCAGTGAGACAGTGGACAATCAGCCCCAGCATTTT. Amino acids: CASETVDNQPQHF.

The sample holds one count of this clone. The chain has TRBV24-1 and TRBJ2-1; 9 bases map to TRBD1. Germline trimming cut 5 bases from V and 5 bases from J; bases unmatched to any gene: 12. This CDR3 has 17 residues. The germline gives CDR1 KGHDR, CDR2 SFDVKD. The CDR3 nucleotides are TGTGCCACCAGTGCAAACCCGGGGACAGGGTTTAACAATGAGCAGTTCTTC. Translated, it gives CATSANPGTGFNNEQFF.

This chain joins TRBV5-6 and TRBJ1-2, with D unresolved. Germline V gives CDR1 SGHDT, CDR2 YYEEEE. Between the trimmed V and J ends, which lost 4 bases and 8 bases, there was a span of 18 bases. The CDR3 has 14 amino acids. The CDR3: CASSPGGVLWGYTF. The CDR3 DNA reads as TGTGCCAGCAGCCCCGGTGGAGTTCTATGGGGCTACACCTTC.

V is TRBV7-9 and J is TRBJ1-2; 8 nucleotides align to TRBD1. The CDR3 is 16 residues long. Germline loops: CDR1 SEHNR, CDR2 FQNEAQ (reference sequence). J gave up 4 bases and V 5 bases, and 12 bases lay outside the gene matches. The CDR3 bases are TGTGCCAGCAGCAATACCTCGGACAGGGTTGGCTATGGCTACACCTTC. Translation: CASSNTSDRVGYGYTF.

The chain joins TRBV30 to TRBJ2-3; D perhaps matches TRBD1 (7 bases). Germline values: CDR1 GTSNPN, CDR2 SVGIG (reference sequence). With 8 bases removed from V and 0 bases from J, the gap between germline ends came to 18 bases. This CDR3 region has 15 residues. The CDR3 protein is CARTRQGGSTDTQYF. DNA for the CDR3: TGTGCCCGGACCCGGCAGGGGGGTAGCACAGATACGCAGTATTTT.

The rearrangement uses TRBV5-6 and TRBJ1-5, with D unresolved. Germline CDR1 and CDR2: SGHDT and YYEEEE. Trimming took 0 bases from V and 4 from J, leaving 11 bases between them. The CDR3 has 15 amino acids. CDR3 in DNA: TGTGCCAGCAGCTTGGGCCAGACTTATAATCAGCCCCAGCATTTT. Translating it yields CASSLGQTYNQPQHF.

The J gene is TRBJ2-3, the V gene TRBV5-1; 7 bases map to TRBD1. The CDR3 has 18 amino acids. V lost 0 bases, J lost 0 bases, and 10 bases stayed unmatched. The germline V gene encodes CDR1 SGHRS and CDR2 YFSETQ. The CDR3 reads CASSLVGDSFTSTDTQYF. The CDR3 nucleotides are TGCGCCAGCAGCTTGGTGGGGGACAGTTTTACTAGCACAGATACGCAGTATTTT.

As DNA, the CDR3 is TGCGCCAGCAGTGACCAACAGGGAGGGACTGAAGCTTTCTTT. Protein sequence: CASSDQQGGTEAFF. The rearrangement joins TRBV10-1 to TRBJ1-1, with D possibly TRBD1 on 6 matching bases. V shed 3 bases and J shed 5 bases, with 13 bases lying between them. The CDR3 is 14 residues long. Germline V gene lookup returns CDR1 WNHNN and CDR2 SYGVQD (reference sequence).

V is TRBV5-1 and J is TRBJ1-2; no clear D. This CDR3 comprises 15 residues. V lost 0 bases and J 8 bases, leaving 17 bases between the germline ends. Germline CDR1 SGHRS, CDR2 YFSETQ. DNA for the CDR3: TGCGCCAGCAGCTTGGCCGCGCCGGGGATGGGAGGCTACACCTTC. It codes for CASSLAAPGMGGYTF.

The chain employs TRBV5-1 and TRBJ1-2, with 10 bases that match TRBD1. The CDR3 is 15 amino acids. Trimming took 0 bases from V and 4 from J; bases not matched to a gene: 3. The V gene's germline CDR1 is SGHRS and CDR2 YFSETQ. CDR3 amino acids: CASSLVGDRGYGYTF. In nucleotides, the CDR3 is TGCGCCAGCAGCTTGGTAGGGGACAGGGGCTATGGCTACACCTTC.

This rearrangement joins TRBV9 to TRBJ1-2; a possible D gene is TRBD1 (6 bases). The germline V and J ends were trimmed by 1 base and 6 bases, with 7 bases remaining between them. The CDR3 is 12 amino acids. Germline CDR1 and CDR2: SGDLS and YYNGEE. The CDR3 region has the DNA TGTGCCAGCAGCGTAAACAGGGATGGCTACACCTTC. Translated: CASSVNRDGYTF.

This chain connects TRBV5-1 to TRBJ1-2, with TRBD1 identical over 7 bases. V was pared by 4 bases and J by 3 bases, with 9 bases of the junction left unmatched. Germline V gene sequence: CDR1 SGHRS, CDR2 YFSETQ. The CDR3 contains 15 residues. The CDR3 protein is CASSAGQALDYGYTF. For the CDR3, the DNA is TGCGCCAGCAGCGCCGGACAGGCGTTGGACTATGGCTACACCTTC.

The chain is built from TRBV10-3 and TRBJ2-1; weak D call: TRBD2 (5 bases). The CDR3 totals 15 residues. Trimming shortened V by 8 bases and J by 1 base, and 15 bases separated the two germline ends. Germline loops: CDR1 ENHRY, CDR2 SYGVKD. In DNA, the CDR3 is TGTGCCATCCGAATCGGATCGGGGTCCTACAATGAGCAGTTCTTC. This gives the protein CAIRIGSGSYNEQFF.

The J gene is TRBJ2-3, the V gene TRBV13; the match to TRBD2 covers 12 bases. Germline lookup yields CDR1 PRHDT and CDR2 FYEKMQ (reference sequence). The CDR3 contains 16 residues. Trimming at V came to 4 bases and at J to 6 bases, leaving 8 bases not matched to a gene. CDR3 DNA sequence: TGTGCCAGCAGCTCACTACTAGCGGGGGGAGGGGATACGCAGTATTTT. It codes for CASSSLLAGGGDTQYF.

The chain is built from TRBV24-1 and TRBJ1-1; 8 bases map to TRBD1. CDR3 length equals 12 residues. After removal of 5 bases from V and 8 bases from J, the junction contained 3 bases not matched to a gene. Germline values: CDR1 KGHDR, CDR2 SFDVKD. CDR3: CATSVGDREAFF. CDR3 DNA sequence: TGTGCCACCAGTGTGGGGGACAGGGAAGCTTTCTTT.

For this clone: The junction does not match germline at one end; this may be a read error. The chain recombines TRBV5-1 with TRBJ1-1; possible D gene TRBD1, 6 bases. CDR3 size: 14 residues. The germline V gene has CDR1 SGHRS and CDR2 YFSETQ. DNA of the CDR3: TGCGCCCGCAGCTGGGGGGGGGCGAACACTGAAGCTTTCTTT. It translates to CARSWGGANTEAFF.

The chain employs TRBV5-1 and TRBJ2-1, with a weak D call TRBD2 (7 bases). This CDR3 spans 15 amino acids. V was cut by 7 bases and J by 3 bases, with 17 bases left in between. Germline values: CDR1 SGHRS, CDR2 YFSETQ. CDR3 bases: TGCGCCAGCTCGAGGGGAGGGGGGGACTACAATGAGCAGTTCTTC. Protein product: CASSRGGGDYNEQFF. Looking up the rest from reference TRBV5-1 and TRBJ2-1 gives the full variable domain: KAGVTQTPRYLIKTRGQQVTLSCSPISGHRSVSWYQQTPGQGLQFLFEYFSETQRNKGNFPGRFSGRQFSNSRSEMNVSTLELGDSALYLCASSRGGGDYNEQFFGPGTRLTVL.